This T cell receptor (beta chain) was documented in a study of cytomegalovirus exposure and HLA in healthy donors. Germline V lookup: CDR1 MDHEN, CDR2 SYDVKM. CDR3 size: 14 residues. Trimming took 5 bases from V and 0 from J; bases not matched to a gene: 3. Healthy individuals who donated bone marrow served as the donors. Findings and caveats of the study: A missense DCLRE1C variant was associated with V- and J-gene trimming of TCR beta chains in a later analysis, and an independent cohort replicated the association. Exclusion as indistinguishable affected some V segments, including TRBV6-2 and TRBV6-3. Among the most significant clusters, several appeared linked to common viral pathogens in a later analysis.

13 Jbeta primers and 60 Vbeta primers were used for the PCR. The method was immunoSEQ multiplex PCR; TCRdb's version includes in-frame clones alone and lacks a portion of them. The sample yields more than 95,000 clones, over 70% seen once. Concerning this clone: Its target is not known.

The receptor comes from a man aged 35 to 55 in good health and CMV-seronegative. Sequenced: PBMCs. The chain recombines TRBV28 with TRBJ2-5, with 7 bases fitting TRBD1. The CDR3 protein is CASSPGTDQETQYF. DNA of the CDR3: TGTGCCAGCAGTCCAGGGACAGACCAAGAGACCCAGTACTTC.